These T cell receptor beta chains were read from a single sample in a study of cytomegalovirus exposure and HLA in healthy donors. The method was immunoSEQ multiplex PCR; TCRdb's version includes in-frame clones alone and lacks a portion of them. The sample yields about 180,000 clones, 65% to 80% seen once. The sample was PBMCs. Every receptor here comes from a middle-aged woman in good health and CMV-seronegative. Both conserved end residues are part of each CDR3. D genes are given only for firm matches.

V,length,D,CDR3
TRBV15,16,TRBD2,CATRETSGALGNEQFF
TRBV2,13,-,CASSGALGNEQFF
TRBV13,16,TRBD1,CASSSVEGAESYEQYF
TRBV5-6,15,TRBD1,CASSPVGTGYEKLFF
TRBV30,12,-,CAWSTGGQPQHF
TRBV5-1,19,-,CASSFYFNPQGKLYNEQFF
TRBV27,15,TRBD1,CASSFLAGGNSPLHF
TRBV19,14,-,CASSPSASTDTQYF
TRBV6-5,11,-,CASSSNTEAFF
TRBV4-1,16,-,CASSHPTGLRAETQYF
TRBV7-9,15,-,CASSSLVPGKSEAFF
TRBV7-9,16,TRBD1,CASSLVGTGEGYGYTF
TRBV11-3,16,-,CASSLEWGNSGNTIYF
TRBV5-5,12,-,CASSPQGSEQYF
TRBV7-2,14,-,CASSVNGNQETQYF
TRBV4-1,16,-,CASSHHTGRDTGELFF
TRBV5-1,16,TRBD2,CASSPRREGSSYEQYF
TRBV28,15,TRBD1,CASIRQGATNEKLFF
TRBV7-9,15,-,CASSSRTTEDTEAFF
TRBV19,13,-,CASSRRGGTEAFF
TRBV5-1,15,-,CASSEDPYSYNEQFF
TRBV5-6,15,TRBD2,CASSLTSGVQETQYF
TRBV6-5,14,-,CASSYRIEGSPLHF
TRBV10-3,17,TRBD1,CAGSAGQGLSGANVLTF
TRBV19,16,-,CASSTPRGGPSYGYTF
TRBV15,14,-,CATSSGTRRTEAFF
TRBV5-1,12,-,CASSLEGLGYTF
TRBV7-2,14,TRBD1,CASSRQGLNYGYTF
TRBV19,14,TRBD1,CASSQDRLGEKLFF